This TCR beta chain was retrieved from a study of blood T cell repertoires in COVID-19. In the authors' methods: Reference gene primer amplification in the assay estimated nucleated cell counts. Measured with immunoSEQ multiplex PCR; TCRdb has only the in-frame clones, and not every one. That table gives V, J and clone size, and the DNA gave D and trimming. The top ten hold 7.5% to 9.5% of the sample, which has 130,000 to 150,000 clones, roughly four fifths seen once. Germline V CDR1 and CDR2: SEHNR, FQNEAQ (reference sequence). The CDR3 is 13 amino acids. V dropped 1 base and J dropped 5; count of bases not matched to a gene: 1.

Specimen: peripheral blood. V is TRBV7-9 and J is TRBJ2-5; 7 nucleotides align to TRBD2. This receptor was obtained from a human donor with acute or convalescent COVID-19. The donor label of this sample is uncertain. The CDR3 here is CASSLVGGETQYF. The CDR3 coding sequence is TGTGCCAGCAGCTTAGTCGGGGGGGAGACCCAGTACTTC.